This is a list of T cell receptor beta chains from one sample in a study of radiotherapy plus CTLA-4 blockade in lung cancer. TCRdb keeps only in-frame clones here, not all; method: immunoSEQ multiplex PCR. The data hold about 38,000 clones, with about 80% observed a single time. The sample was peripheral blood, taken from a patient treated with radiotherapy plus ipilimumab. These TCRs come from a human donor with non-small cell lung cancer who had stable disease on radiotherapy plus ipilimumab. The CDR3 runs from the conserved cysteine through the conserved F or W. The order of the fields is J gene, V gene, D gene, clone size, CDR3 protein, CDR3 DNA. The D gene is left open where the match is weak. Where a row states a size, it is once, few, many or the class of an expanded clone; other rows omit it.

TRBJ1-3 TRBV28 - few CASSLLPLSGNTIYF TGTGCCAGCAGTTTGCTCCCCTTGTCTGGAAACACCATATATTTT
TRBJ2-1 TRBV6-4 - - CASSEGLRGSYNEQFF TGTGCCAGCAGTGAAGGTCTGAGGGGCTCCTACAATGAGCAGTTCTTC
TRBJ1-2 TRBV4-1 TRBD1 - CASSHHGTVSGNTF TGCGCCAGCAGCCACCACGGGACAGTGTCGGGAAACACCTTC
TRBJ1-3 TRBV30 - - CAWSVSLGASENTIYF TGTGCCTGGAGTGTAAGTTTGGGGGCTTCTGAAAACACCATATATTTT
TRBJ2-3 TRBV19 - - CASRSASAAYTQYF TGTGCCAGTAGATCAGCTTCTGCTGCGTATACGCAGTATTTT
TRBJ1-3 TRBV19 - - CASSIGVGPGNTIYF TGTGCCAGTAGTATAGGTGTCGGGCCTGGAAACACCATATATTTT
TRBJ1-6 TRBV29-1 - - CSVGSKGSPLHF TGCAGCGTGGGCAGTAAGGGTTCACCCCTCCACTTT
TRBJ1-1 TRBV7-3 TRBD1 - CASSFRQGTEAFF TGTGCCAGCAGCTTTAGACAGGGCACTGAAGCTTTCTTT
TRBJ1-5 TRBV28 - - CASSLVTGSNQPQHF TGTGCCAGCAGTTTAGTGACGGGGAGCAATCAGCCCCAGCATTTT
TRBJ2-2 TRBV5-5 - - CASSLKWGLNTGELFF TGTGCCAGCAGCTTGAAATGGGGTCTAAACACCGGGGAGCTGTTTTTT
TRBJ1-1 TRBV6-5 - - CASHPPRNTEAFF TGTGCCAGTCATCCCCCTAGGAACACTGAAGCTTTCTTT
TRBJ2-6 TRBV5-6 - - CASSLGNSGANVLTF TGTGCCAGCAGCTTAGGGAACTCTGGGGCCAACGTCCTGACTTTC
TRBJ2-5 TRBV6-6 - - CASTQEQDQQETQYF TGTGCCAGCACTCAGGAACAGGACCAACAAGAGACCCAGTACTTC
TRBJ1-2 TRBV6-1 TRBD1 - CASYDRDAYGYTF TGTGCCAGCTATGACAGGGATGCTTATGGCTACACCTTC
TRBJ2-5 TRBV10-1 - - CASSETYQETQYF TGCGCCAGCAGTGAAACTTACCAAGAGACCCAGTACTTC
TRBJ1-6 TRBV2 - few CASNSGGRYNSPLHF TGTGCCAGCAACTCTGGGGGGCGGTATAATTCACCCCTCCACTTT
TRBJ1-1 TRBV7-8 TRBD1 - CASTPKGAPNMNTEAFF TGTGCCAGCACCCCGAAGGGGGCGCCCAACATGAACACTGAAGCTTTCTTT
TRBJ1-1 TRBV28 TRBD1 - CASSLGDRGRWAEAFF TGTGCCAGCAGTTTAGGGGACAGGGGGCGATGGGCTGAAGCTTTCTTT
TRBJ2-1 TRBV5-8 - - CASILYHEQFF TGTGCCAGCATCCTATACCATGAGCAGTTCTTC
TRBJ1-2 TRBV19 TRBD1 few CASSGGQFSYGYTF TGTGCCAGTAGTGGGGGACAGTTTTCCTATGGCTACACCTTC
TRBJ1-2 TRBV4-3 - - CASSQETGRANYGYTF TGCGCCAGCAGCCAAGAGACGGGCAGGGCTAACTATGGCTACACCTTC
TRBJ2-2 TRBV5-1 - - CASSFDRSTGELFF TGCGCCAGCAGCTTCGACCGATCCACCGGGGAGCTGTTTTTT
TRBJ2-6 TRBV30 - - CAWSFYSGANVLTF TGTGCCTGGAGTTTTTACTCTGGGGCCAACGTCCTGACTTTC
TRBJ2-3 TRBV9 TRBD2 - CASSAPTSGETDTQYF TGTGCCAGCAGCGCCCCGACTAGCGGGGAAACAGATACGCAGTATTTT
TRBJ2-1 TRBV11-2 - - CASNAPDDPVSYNEQFF TGTGCCAGCAACGCCCCGGACGACCCAGTGTCCTACAATGAGCAGTTCTTC
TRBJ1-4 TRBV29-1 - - CSVEGGVGEKLFF TGCAGCGTTGAAGGAGGGGTGGGCGAAAAACTGTTTTTT
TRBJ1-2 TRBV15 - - CATSRGQGVDYGYTF TGTGCCACCAGCAGAGGGCAAGGGGTTGACTATGGCTACACCTTC
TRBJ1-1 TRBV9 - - CASSPEPNTEAFF TGTGCCAGCAGCCCCGAGCCTAACACTGAAGCTTTCTTT
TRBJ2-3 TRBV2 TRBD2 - CASMKTSGGTDTQYF TGTGCCAGCATGAAGACTAGCGGGGGCACAGATACGCAGTATTTT
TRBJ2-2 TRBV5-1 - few CASSSGSKGRTGELFF TGCGCCAGCAGCTCGGGGAGTAAGGGGAGGACCGGGGAGCTGTTTTTT
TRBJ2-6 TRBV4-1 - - CASSPTDGSGANVLTF TGCGCCAGCAGCCCCACGGACGGCTCTGGGGCCAACGTCCTGACTTTC
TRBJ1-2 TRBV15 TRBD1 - CATSTGTGPGDYGYTF TGTGCCACCAGTACCGGGACAGGTCCCGGGGACTATGGCTACACCTTC
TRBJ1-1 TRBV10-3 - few CAISRSAVTRNTEAFF TGTGCCATCAGTCGTTCGGCAGTCACTCGGAACACTGAAGCTTTCTTT
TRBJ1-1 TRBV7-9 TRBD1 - CASSTAGQGADRSEAFF TGTGCCAGCAGCACAGCTGGACAGGGGGCGGATCGGTCTGAAGCTTTCTTT
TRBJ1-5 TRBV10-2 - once CASSGLPDSNQPQHF TGCGCCAGCAGCGGGCTACCTGACAGCAATCAGCCCCAGCATTTT
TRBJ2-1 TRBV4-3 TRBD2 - CASSPQGAGLSNEQFF TGCGCCAGCAGCCCCCAGGGAGCGGGGCTCTCCAATGAGCAGTTCTTC
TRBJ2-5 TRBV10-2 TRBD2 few CASTLGLAAETQYF TGCGCCAGCACCCTGGGACTAGCGGCCGAGACCCAGTACTTC
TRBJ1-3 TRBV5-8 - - CASSLVTGNTIYF TGTGCCAGCAGCTTGGTTACTGGAAACACCATATATTTT
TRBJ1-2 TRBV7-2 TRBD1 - CASSSPGTGHYGYTF TGTGCCAGCAGCTCCCCCGGGACAGGACATTATGGCTACACCTTC
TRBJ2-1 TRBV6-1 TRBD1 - CASSPTQGASNEQFF TGTGCCAGCAGTCCTACACAGGGGGCCTCCAATGAGCAGTTCTTC
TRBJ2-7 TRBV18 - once CASSPEGQNEQYF TGTGCCAGCTCACCGGAGGGACAAAACGAGCAGTACTTC